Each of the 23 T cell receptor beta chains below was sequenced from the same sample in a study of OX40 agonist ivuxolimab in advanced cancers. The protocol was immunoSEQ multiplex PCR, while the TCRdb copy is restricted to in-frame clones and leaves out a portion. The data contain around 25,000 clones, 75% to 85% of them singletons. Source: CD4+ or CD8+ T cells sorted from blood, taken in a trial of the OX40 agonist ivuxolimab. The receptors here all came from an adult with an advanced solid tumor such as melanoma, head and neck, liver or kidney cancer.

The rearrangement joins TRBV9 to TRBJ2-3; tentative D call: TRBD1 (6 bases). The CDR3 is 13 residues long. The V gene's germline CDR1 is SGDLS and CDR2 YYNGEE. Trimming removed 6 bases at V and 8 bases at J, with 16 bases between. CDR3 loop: CASTFLRDTTQYF. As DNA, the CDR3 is TGTGCCAGCACCTTTCTGAGGGACACTACGCAGTATTTT.

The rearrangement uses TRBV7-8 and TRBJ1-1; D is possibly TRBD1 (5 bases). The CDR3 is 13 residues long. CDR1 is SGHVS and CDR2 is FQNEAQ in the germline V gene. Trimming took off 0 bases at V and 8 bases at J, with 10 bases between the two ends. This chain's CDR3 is CASSLAEGTEAFF. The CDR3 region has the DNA TGTGCCAGCAGCTTAGCGGAGGGGACCGAAGCTTTCTTT.

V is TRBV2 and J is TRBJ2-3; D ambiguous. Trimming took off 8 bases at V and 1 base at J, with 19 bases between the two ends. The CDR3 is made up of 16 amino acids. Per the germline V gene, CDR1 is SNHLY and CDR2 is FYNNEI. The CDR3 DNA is TGTGCCAGCGGACCTGCTCTGGGTTTTGGCACAGATACGCAGTATTTT. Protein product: CASGPALGFGTDTQYF. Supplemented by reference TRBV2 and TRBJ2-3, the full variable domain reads EPEVTQTPSHQVTQMGQEVILRCVPISNHLYFYWYRQILGQKVEFLVSFYNNEISEKSEIFDDQFSVERPDGSNFTLKIRSTKLEDSAMYFCASGPALGFGTDTQYFGPGTRLTVL.

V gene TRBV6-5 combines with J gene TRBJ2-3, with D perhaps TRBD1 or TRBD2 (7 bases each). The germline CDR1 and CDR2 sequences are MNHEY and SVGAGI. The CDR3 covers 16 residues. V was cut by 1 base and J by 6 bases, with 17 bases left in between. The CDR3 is CASSYLRQGGRDTQYF. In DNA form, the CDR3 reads TGTGCCAGCAGTTACTTGAGACAGGGAGGGAGGGATACGCAGTATTTT.

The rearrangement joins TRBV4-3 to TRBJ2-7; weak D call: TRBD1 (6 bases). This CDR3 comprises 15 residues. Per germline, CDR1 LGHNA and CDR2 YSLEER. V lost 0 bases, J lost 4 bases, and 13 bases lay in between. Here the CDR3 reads CASSQDGGRGYEQYF. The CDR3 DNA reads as TGCGCCAGCAGCCAAGACGGTGGCAGGGGTTACGAGCAGTACTTC.

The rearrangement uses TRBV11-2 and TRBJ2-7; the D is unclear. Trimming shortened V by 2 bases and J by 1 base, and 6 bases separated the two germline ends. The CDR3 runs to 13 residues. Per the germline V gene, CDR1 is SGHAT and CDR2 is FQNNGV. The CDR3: CASSLSFSYEQYF. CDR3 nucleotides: TGTGCCAGCAGCTTATCATTTTCCTACGAGCAGTACTTC.

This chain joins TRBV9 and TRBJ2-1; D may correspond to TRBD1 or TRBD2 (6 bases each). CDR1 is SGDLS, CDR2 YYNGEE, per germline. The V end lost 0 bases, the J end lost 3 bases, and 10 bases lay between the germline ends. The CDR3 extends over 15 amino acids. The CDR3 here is CASSVGGANYNEQFF. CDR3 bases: TGTGCCAGCAGCGTAGGGGGGGCGAACTACAATGAGCAGTTCTTC.

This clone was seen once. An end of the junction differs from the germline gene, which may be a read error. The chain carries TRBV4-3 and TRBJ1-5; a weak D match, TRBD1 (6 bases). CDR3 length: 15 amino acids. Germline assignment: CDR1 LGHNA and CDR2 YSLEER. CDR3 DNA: TGCGCCAGCAGCTTAGGGGGGTATAGCAATCAGCCCCAGCACTTT. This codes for CASSLGGYSNQPQHF.

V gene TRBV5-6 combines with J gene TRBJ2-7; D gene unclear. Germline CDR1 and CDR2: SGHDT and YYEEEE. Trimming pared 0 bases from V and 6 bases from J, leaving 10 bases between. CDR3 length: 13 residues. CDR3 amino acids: CASSLGVRREQYF. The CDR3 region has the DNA TGTGCCAGCAGCTTGGGGGTAAGGCGCGAGCAGTACTTC. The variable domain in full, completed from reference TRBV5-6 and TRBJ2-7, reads DAGVTQSPTHLIKTRGQQVTLRCSPKSGHDTVSWYQQALGQGPQFIFQYYEEEERQRGNFPDRFSGHQFPNYSSELNVNALLLGDSALYLCASSLGVRREQYFGPGTRLTVT.

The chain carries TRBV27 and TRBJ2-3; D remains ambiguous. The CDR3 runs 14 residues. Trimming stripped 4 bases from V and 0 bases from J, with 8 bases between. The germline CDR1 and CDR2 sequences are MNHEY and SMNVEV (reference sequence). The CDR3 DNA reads TGTGCCAGCAGTTGGGCGCGTAGCACAGATACGCAGTATTTT. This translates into CASSWARSTDTQYF.

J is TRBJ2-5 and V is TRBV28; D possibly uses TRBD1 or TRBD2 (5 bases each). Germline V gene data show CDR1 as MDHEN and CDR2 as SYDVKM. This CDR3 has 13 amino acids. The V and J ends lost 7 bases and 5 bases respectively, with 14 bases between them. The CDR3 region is CASMGDRGETQYF. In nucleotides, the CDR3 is TGTGCCAGCATGGGGGACCGAGGTGAGACCCAGTACTTC.

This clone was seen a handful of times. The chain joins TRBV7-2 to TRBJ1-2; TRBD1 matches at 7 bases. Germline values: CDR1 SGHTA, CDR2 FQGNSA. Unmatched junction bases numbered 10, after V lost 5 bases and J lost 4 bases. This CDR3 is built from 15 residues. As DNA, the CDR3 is TGTGCCAGCAGCGTAGTGACAGGGATCGCCTATGGCTACACCTTC. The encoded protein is CASSVVTGIAYGYTF.

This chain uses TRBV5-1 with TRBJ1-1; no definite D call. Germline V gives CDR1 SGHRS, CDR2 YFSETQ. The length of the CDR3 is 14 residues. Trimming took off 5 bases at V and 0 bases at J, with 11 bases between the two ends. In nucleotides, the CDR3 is TGCGCCAGCAGACTGCGGACCATGAACACTGAAGCTTTCTTT. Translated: CASRLRTMNTEAFF.

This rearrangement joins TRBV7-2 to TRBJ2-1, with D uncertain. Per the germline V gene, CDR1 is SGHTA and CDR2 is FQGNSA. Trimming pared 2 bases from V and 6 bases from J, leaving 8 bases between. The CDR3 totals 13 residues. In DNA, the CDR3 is TGTGCCAGCAGCTTATTCTACCGCAATGAGCAGTTCTTC. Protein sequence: CASSLFYRNEQFF.

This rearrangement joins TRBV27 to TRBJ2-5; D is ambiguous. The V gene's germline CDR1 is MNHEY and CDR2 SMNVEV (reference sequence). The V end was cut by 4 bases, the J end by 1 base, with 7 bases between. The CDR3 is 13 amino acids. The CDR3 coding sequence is TGTGCCAGCAGTTGGACGGGCCAAGAGACCCAGTACTTC. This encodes CASSWTGQETQYF.

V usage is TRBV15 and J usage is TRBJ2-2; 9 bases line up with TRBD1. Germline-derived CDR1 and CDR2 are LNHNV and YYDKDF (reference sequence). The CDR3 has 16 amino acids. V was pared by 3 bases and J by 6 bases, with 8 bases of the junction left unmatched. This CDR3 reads CATSSVSGTGSGELFF. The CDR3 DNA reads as TGTGCCACCAGCAGTGTCTCCGGGACAGGGTCCGGGGAGCTGTTTTTT.

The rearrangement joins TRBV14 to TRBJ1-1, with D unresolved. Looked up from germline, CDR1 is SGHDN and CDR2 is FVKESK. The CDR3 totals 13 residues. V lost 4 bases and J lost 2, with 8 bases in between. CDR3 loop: CASSLLYNTEAFF. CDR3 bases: TGTGCCAGCAGCCTACTTTACAACACTGAAGCTTTCTTT.

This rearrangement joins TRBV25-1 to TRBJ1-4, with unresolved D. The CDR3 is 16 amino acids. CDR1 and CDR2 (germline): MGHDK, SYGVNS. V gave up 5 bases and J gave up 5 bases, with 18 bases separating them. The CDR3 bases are TGTGCCAGCAGTCGACCCTCGCGGACTGAAAATGAAAAACTGTTTTTT. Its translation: CASSRPSRTENEKLFF.

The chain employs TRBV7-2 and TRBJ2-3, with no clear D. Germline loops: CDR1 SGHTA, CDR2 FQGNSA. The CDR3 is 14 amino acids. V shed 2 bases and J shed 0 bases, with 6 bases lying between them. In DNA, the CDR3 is TGTGCCAGCAGCTTACCCATGAGCACAGATACGCAGTATTTT. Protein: CASSLPMSTDTQYF.

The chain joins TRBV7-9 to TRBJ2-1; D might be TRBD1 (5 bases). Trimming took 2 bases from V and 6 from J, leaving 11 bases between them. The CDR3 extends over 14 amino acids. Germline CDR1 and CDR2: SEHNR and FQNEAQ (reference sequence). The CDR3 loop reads CASSLPRVRNEQFF. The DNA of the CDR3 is TGTGCCAGCAGCTTACCCAGGGTCCGCAATGAGCAGTTCTTC. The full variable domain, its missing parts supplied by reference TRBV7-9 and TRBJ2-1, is DTGVSQNPRHKITKRGQNVTFRCDPISEHNRLYWYRQTLGQGPEFLTYFQNEAQLEKSRLLSDRFSAERPKGSFSTLEIQRTEQGDSAMYLCASSLPRVRNEQFFGPGTRLTVL.

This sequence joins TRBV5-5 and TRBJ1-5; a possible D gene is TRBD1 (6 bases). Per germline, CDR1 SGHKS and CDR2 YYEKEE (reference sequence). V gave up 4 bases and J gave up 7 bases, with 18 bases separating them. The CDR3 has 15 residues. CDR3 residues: CASSPRDTSWQPQHF. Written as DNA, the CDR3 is TGTGCCAGCAGCCCCCGGGACACGTCTTGGCAGCCCCAGCATTTT.

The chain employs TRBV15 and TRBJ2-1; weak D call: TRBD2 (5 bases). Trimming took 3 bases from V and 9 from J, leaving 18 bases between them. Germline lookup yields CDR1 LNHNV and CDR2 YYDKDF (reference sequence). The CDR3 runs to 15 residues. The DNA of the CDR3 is TGTGCCACCAGCAGCGTCCGCGAGAGGGAATTTGAGCAGTTCTTC. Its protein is CATSSVREREFEQFF. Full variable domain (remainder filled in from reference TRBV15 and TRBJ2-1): DAMVIQNPRYQVTQFGKPVTLSCSQTLNHNVMYWYQQKSSQAPKLLFHYYDKDFNNEADTPDNFQSRRPNTSFCFLDIRSPGLGDTAMYLCATSSVREREFEQFFGPGTRLTVL.

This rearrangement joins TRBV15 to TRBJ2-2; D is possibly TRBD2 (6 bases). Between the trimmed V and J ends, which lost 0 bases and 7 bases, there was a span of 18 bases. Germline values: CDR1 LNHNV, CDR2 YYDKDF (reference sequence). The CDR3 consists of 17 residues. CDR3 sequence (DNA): TGTGCCACCAGCAGAGATCTCGGAACGGGAGTTGGCGGGGAGCTGTTTTTT. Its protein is CATSRDLGTGVGGELFF.